These 28 T cell receptor beta chains were all obtained from the same sample, sequenced in a study of blood T cell repertoires in COVID-19. TCRdb's copy holds only in-frame clones and misses some; the assay was immunoSEQ multiplex PCR. The sample has about 34,000 clones; roughly four fifths are singletons. Sample: peripheral blood. The receptor source for this set is a human donor in a cohort sampled during active COVID-19.

V usage is TRBV12-3 or TRBV12-4 and J usage is TRBJ2-5; TRBD1 is a possible D gene (7 bases). Trimming pared 8 bases from V and 2 bases from J, leaving 12 bases between. The CDR3 contains 13 residues. The CDR3 DNA sequence: TGTGCCAGCGGGCGGGACAGACAAGAGACCCAGTACTTC. This encodes CASGRDRQETQYF.

The gene calls are TRBV19 and TRBJ1-2; 7 bases map to TRBD1. The V gene's germline CDR1 is LNHDA and CDR2 SQIVND (reference sequence). The V and J ends lost 8 bases and 2 bases, in that order; junction bases with no gene match: 14. CDR3 length: 16 amino acids. The CDR3: CASHTTGQARNYGYTF. The CDR3 nucleotides read TGTGCCAGTCACACCACCGGACAGGCACGCAACTATGGCTACACCTTC.

This clone was recorded once. The CDR3 DNA sequence: TGCGCCAGCAGCCCGACCAGGGGGCCCTACGAGCAGTACTTC. This gives the protein CASSPTRGPYEQYF. The chain joins TRBV5-1 to TRBJ2-7, with 8 bases lining up with TRBD1. This CDR3 region has 14 residues. With 4 bases clipped from V and 2 bases from J, the junction kept 5 bases outside the gene matches. Germline V CDR1 and CDR2: SGHRS, YFSETQ.

The DNA of the CDR3 is TGCGCCAGCAGCTTGAGGGGACAGGGGGCAAAAAGCTATGGCTACACCTTC. Its protein is CASSLRGQGAKSYGYTF. The chain recombines TRBV5-1 with TRBJ1-2; 12 nucleotides align to TRBD1. V shed 1 base and J 4 bases; nucleotides not matched to a gene: 8. CDR1 is SGHRS, CDR2 YFSETQ, per germline. The CDR3 contains 17 residues.

V usage is TRBV19 and J usage is TRBJ1-5; 7 nucleotides match TRBD1. Germline-derived CDR1 and CDR2 are LNHDA and SQIVND (reference sequence). V lost 4 bases to trimming and J lost 7 bases; unmatched junction nucleotides: 13. The CDR3 covers 16 residues. DNA for the CDR3: TGTGCCAGTAGTACGTACAGGGGTCCGGGAACCCAGCCCCAGCATTTT. This codes for CASSTYRGPGTQPQHF.

This sequence joins TRBV2 and TRBJ1-2; D gene uncertain. V lost 5 bases, J lost 0 bases, and 7 bases lay in between. This CDR3 region has 13 residues. In germline, CDR1 is SNHLY, CDR2 FYNNEI. CDR3 nucleotides: TGTGCCAGCAGTATACAGCCTAACTATGGCTACACCTTC. This codes for CASSIQPNYGYTF.

V and J are TRBV4-1 and TRBJ2-7, with TRBD1 as a possible D gene (6 bases). CDR1 is MGHRA, CDR2 YSYEKL, per germline. The CDR3 extends over 18 amino acids. Trimming left V 0 bases short and J 0 bases short, with 18 bases between. The CDR3, as DNA: TGCGCCAGCAGCCAAGAAACCCAGGGGAGTATTTACTCCTACGAGCAGTACTTC. This gives the protein CASSQETQGSIYSYEQYF.

This clone counts as medium-sized. The V gene is TRBV10-3, the J gene TRBJ2-7, with no clear D. The CDR3 contains 11 residues. Trimming shortened V by 6 bases and J by 3 bases, and 6 bases separated the two germline ends. Germline V gives CDR1 ENHRY, CDR2 SYGVKD. For the CDR3, the DNA is TGTGCCATCAGCCTTAACTACGAGCAGTACTTC. Residues: CAISLNYEQYF.

The chain has TRBV3-1 (or the pseudogene TRBV3-2) and TRBJ2-3, with 12 bases aligning to TRBD2. The V segment lost 0 bases and the J segment 9 bases; nucleotides outside the gene matches: 7. The CDR3 runs 16 residues. Germline CDR1 reads LGHDT; CDR2 reads YNNKEL (reference sequence). The CDR3 protein is CASSQDGSSGGATQYF. CDR3 in DNA: TGTGCCAGCAGCCAAGATGGGTCTAGCGGGGGGGCGACGCAGTATTTT.

The chain links TRBV28 to TRBJ2-6; 7 nucleotides align to TRBD1. Germline trimming cut 4 bases from V and 3 bases from J; bases unmatched to any gene: 9. This CDR3 has 17 amino acids. Looked up from germline, CDR1 is MDHEN and CDR2 is SYDVKM. CDR3 sequence (DNA): TGTGCCAGCAGTTCCAGGGGGTCCTCCTTTGGGGCCAACGTCCTGACTTTC. Translation gives CASSSRGSSFGANVLTF.

The rearrangement links TRBV7-2 to TRBJ1-6, with D possibly TRBD1 on 6 matching bases. The CDR3 spans 16 residues. Germline-derived CDR1 and CDR2 are SGHTA and FQGNSA. Trimming removed 5 bases from V and 13 bases from J, with 24 bases in between. In nucleotides, the CDR3 is TGTGCCAGCAGCACCGGGGACACAGGCCTTTTCTGGCCCCTCCACTTT. It yields the protein CASSTGDTGLFWPLHF.

The chain recombines TRBV6-2 or TRBV6-3 with TRBJ2-7, with TRBD1 as a possible D gene (5 bases). The CDR3 has 15 amino acids. V was cut by 2 bases and J by 3 bases, with 14 bases left in between. Germline CDR1 and CDR2: MNHEY and SVGEGT. This CDR3 reads CASSYRQGGLYEQYF. DNA for the CDR3: TGTGCCAGCAGTTACCGTCAGGGCGGCCTCTACGAGCAGTACTTC.

The genes are TRBV5-5 and TRBJ2-7; 7 nucleotides line up with TRBD1. With V trimmed by 4 bases and J by 2 bases, 9 bases remained unmatched. CDR3 length: 15 residues. Germline CDR1 SGHKS, CDR2 YYEKEE (reference sequence). The CDR3 nucleotides read TGTGCCAGCAGCGTAACAGGGGCCCTCGCCTACGAGCAGTACTTC. As protein: CASSVTGALAYEQYF.

V is TRBV5-5 and J is TRBJ1-4; 9 bases line up with TRBD1. Germline CDR1 SGHKS, CDR2 YYEKEE (reference sequence). The CDR3 is 16 residues long. The trim removed 1 base at V and 4 bases at J, leaving 5 bases unmatched. Here the CDR3 reads CASSLLGTGNNEKLFF. CDR3 bases: TGTGCCAGCAGCTTGTTAGGGACAGGGAATAATGAAAAACTGTTTTTT. The full variable domain, rest sourced from reference TRBV5-5 and TRBJ1-4, is DAGVTQSPTHLIKTRGQQVTLRCSPISGHKSVSWYQQVLGQGPQFIFQYYEKEERGRGNFPDRFSARQFPNYSSELNVNALLLGDSALYLCASSLLGTGNNEKLFFGSGTQLSVL.

The chain carries TRBV5-1 and TRBJ2-7; 7 positions match TRBD1. CDR1 and CDR2 from the germline V gene are SGHRS and YFSETQ. V trimming: 3 bases; J trimming: 3 bases; junction bases outside the gene matches: 9. This CDR3 is built from 15 residues. The CDR3 region has the DNA TGCGCCAGCAGCTGGAATACAGGGGTAGTCTACGAGCAGTACTTC. Its protein is CASSWNTGVVYEQYF.

This rearrangement joins TRBV12-3 or TRBV12-4 to TRBJ2-1; D uncertain. The germline V and J ends were trimmed by 2 bases and 6 bases, with 8 bases remaining between them. The CDR3 consists of 13 residues. CDR3 region: CASSLPPGNEQFF. The CDR3 DNA sequence: TGTGCCAGCAGTTTACCCCCCGGCAATGAGCAGTTCTTC.

The chain recombines TRBV5-5 with TRBJ2-1; D gene ambiguous. CDR3 length equals 14 residues. The V gene's germline CDR1 is SGHKS and CDR2 YYEKEE (reference sequence). The V and J ends lost 2 bases and 5 bases respectively, with 11 bases between them. The CDR3 DNA reads as TGTGCCAGCAGCTTAACACCAAATAACAATGAGCAGTTCTTC. The encoded protein is CASSLTPNNNEQFF.

The chain joins TRBV6-5 to TRBJ1-2; a possible D gene is TRBD1 (6 bases). CDR3 size: 14 residues. Germline CDR1 is MNHEY and CDR2 is SVGAGI. V was shortened by 5 bases and J by 4 bases, with 14 bases between the two germline ends. The CDR3 DNA is TGTGCCAGCAGTACCGGGACACCGATCTATGGCTACACCTTC. Translating it yields CASSTGTPIYGYTF.

The genes are TRBV2 and TRBJ2-3; D is unresolved. Trimming removed 10 bases from V and 10 bases from J, with 21 bases in between. CDR1 is SNHLY and CDR2 is FYNNEI in the germline V gene. The CDR3 contains 13 residues. As DNA, the CDR3 is TGTGCCACCAGCGAATCGCGCAGCCAGGCGCAGTATTTT. Translation: CATSESRSQAQYF.

The chain joins TRBV6-5 to TRBJ2-6; D uncertain. Trimming cost V 5 bases and J 2 bases, with 7 bases left between them. Looked up from germline, CDR1 is MNHEY and CDR2 is SVGAGI. The CDR3 is made up of 14 amino acids. Here the CDR3 DNA reads TGTGCCAGCAGTCGAACTACTGGGGCCAACGTCCTGACTTTC. It yields the protein CASSRTTGANVLTF.

V is TRBV5-1 and J is TRBJ1-4, with 7 bases identical to TRBD1. Germline V lookup: CDR1 SGHRS, CDR2 YFSETQ. V dropped 4 bases and J dropped 6; count of bases not matched to a gene: 12. The length of the CDR3 is 16 residues. CDR3 in DNA: TGCGCCAGCAGCCCCCCCATCCGGGACAGAGATGAAAAACTGTTTTTT. Translating gives CASSPPIRDRDEKLFF.

This clone is labeled as medium-sized. The chain uses TRBV6-5 and TRBJ1-4, with a possible D match to TRBD1 (5 bases). Germline loops: CDR1 MNHEY, CDR2 SVGAGI. V shed 5 bases and J shed 7 bases, with 17 bases lying between them. The CDR3 has 15 residues. CDR3 sequence reads: CASSRLRALAEKLFF. CDR3 DNA sequence: TGTGCCAGCAGTCGACTCAGGGCCTTGGCTGAAAAACTGTTTTTT.

This clone was detected only a few times. The chain joins TRBV2 to TRBJ2-3, with D uncertain. V shed 2 bases and J shed 1 base, with 7 bases lying between them. The CDR3 covers 14 residues. Per the germline V gene, CDR1 is SNHLY and CDR2 is FYNNEI. As DNA, the CDR3 is TGTGCCAGCAGTGAACGAGATCGCACAGATACGCAGTATTTT. This sequence encodes CASSERDRTDTQYF.

The rearrangement joins TRBV5-1 to TRBJ2-5, with 7 bases matching TRBD1. J lost 2 bases, V lost 1 base, and 5 bases had no gene match. There are 15 residues in the CDR3. Germline V gives CDR1 SGHRS, CDR2 YFSETQ. The CDR3 reads CASSLTLGQQETQYF. The DNA for the CDR3 is TGCGCCAGCAGCTTGACGCTGGGACAGCAAGAGACCCAGTACTTC.

The genes are TRBV19 and TRBJ2-1; 9 nucleotides match TRBD2. CDR1 and CDR2 (germline): LNHDA, SQIVND (reference sequence). The CDR3 is made up of 15 amino acids. The V segment lost 1 base and the J segment 7 bases; nucleotides outside the gene matches: 5. In DNA form, the CDR3 reads TGTGCCAGTAGTATAGGTAGCGGGAGAAGAAATGAGCAGTTCTTC. Its translation is CASSIGSGRRNEQFF. The entire variable domain, with the rest obtained from reference TRBV19 and TRBJ2-1, is as follows: DGGITQSPKYLFRKEGQNVTLSCEQNLNHDAMYWYRQDPGQGLRLIYYSQIVNDFQKGDIAEGYSVSREKKESFPLTVTSAQKNPTAFYLCASSIGSGRRNEQFFGPGTRLTVL.

The genes are TRBV27 and TRBJ2-7, with 7 bases lining up with TRBD2. This CDR3 comprises 15 residues. Losses at the gene ends were 3 bases for V and 0 bases for J; bases not matched to a gene: 5. Germline V gene data show CDR1 as MNHEY and CDR2 as SMNVEV (reference sequence). CDR3 nucleotides: TGTGCCAGCAGTTTTGTGGGGGGGAGCTCCTACGAGCAGTACTTC. Translating it yields CASSFVGGSSYEQYF.

V gene TRBV19 combines with J gene TRBJ1-2; 8 nucleotides match TRBD1. This CDR3 is built from 15 residues. The V gene end was trimmed by 4 bases and the J gene end by 5 bases; junction bases not matched to a gene: 9. Per the germline V gene, CDR1 is LNHDA and CDR2 is SQIVND (reference sequence). The CDR3 is CASSKVPGGTYGYTF. The DNA of the CDR3 is TGTGCCAGTAGTAAGGTACCAGGGGGCACGTATGGCTACACCTTC. Full variable domain (remainder filled in from reference TRBV19 and TRBJ1-2): DGGITQSPKYLFRKEGQNVTLSCEQNLNHDAMYWYRQDPGQGLRLIYYSQIVNDFQKGDIAEGYSVSREKKESFPLTVTSAQKNPTAFYLCASSKVPGGTYGYTFGSGTRLTVV.

This clone showed up just a few times. The chain links TRBV6-5 to TRBJ1-4, with TRBD1 matching over 7 bases. Germline lookup yields CDR1 MNHEY and CDR2 SVGAGI. The CDR3 extends over 14 amino acids. CDR3 coding DNA: TGTGCAGCAGTTATCGACAGGGTTGTTGAAAAACTGTTTTTT. Protein: CAAVIDRVVEKLFF.